This TCR beta chain was sequenced during a study of OX40 agonist ivuxolimab in advanced cancers. Across the whole study: A history of anti-PD-1, anti-PD-L1 or anti-CTLA-4 therapy was acceptable, and approximately 40% had some.

Broader study findings: In the 0.1 to 3.0 mg/kg range, CD4+ and CD8+ blood T cells had expanded clonally by week 6.

No patient had autoimmune disease or received systemic immunosuppression. Germline V gene lookup returns CDR1 SGHAT and CDR2 FQNNGV. V lost 3 bases and J lost 0; bases outside the gene matches: 4. The CDR3 spans 17 residues. Sequencing used immunoSEQ multiplex PCR; TCRdb keeps in-frame clones, though not all of them. The sample has 68,000 or so clones, 80% to 95% seen once. Comments on this clone: Its cognate antigen is unknown.

The chain has TRBV11-2 and TRBJ2-3; TRBD2 matches at 12 bases. This clonotype was obtained from an adult with an advanced solid tumor such as melanoma, head and neck, liver or kidney cancer. The sequencing used CD4+ or CD8+ T cells sorted from blood, collected in a trial of the OX40 agonist ivuxolimab. This chain's CDR3 is CASSFRTSGDSTDTQYF. In DNA, the CDR3 is TGTGCCAGCAGCTTCAGGACTAGCGGGGATAGCACAGATACGCAGTATTTT.